This TCR beta chain was identified in a study of T cell responses to AZD1222 COVID-19 vaccine. Study-level information: Second-dose intervals of approximately 4 or approximately 12 weeks were pooled.

The data were produced by immunoSEQ multiplex PCR, yet TCRdb's version contains in-frame clones alone and is incomplete. The sample consists of some 130,000 clones, 80% to 90% of them appearing once. This receptor was taken from an adult in good health. The sequencing used peripheral blood, collected on day 0 of AZD1222 vaccination.

CDR3 loop: CASSRGWQGPCTF. CDR3 nucleotides: TGTGCCAGCAGTCGAGGGTGGCAGGGACCTTGCACCTTC. The chain uses TRBV12-3 or TRBV12-4 and TRBJ1-2; TRBD1 is a possible D gene (5 bases). Trimming left V 5 bases short and J 13 bases short, with 20 bases between. CDR3 length equals 13 residues.